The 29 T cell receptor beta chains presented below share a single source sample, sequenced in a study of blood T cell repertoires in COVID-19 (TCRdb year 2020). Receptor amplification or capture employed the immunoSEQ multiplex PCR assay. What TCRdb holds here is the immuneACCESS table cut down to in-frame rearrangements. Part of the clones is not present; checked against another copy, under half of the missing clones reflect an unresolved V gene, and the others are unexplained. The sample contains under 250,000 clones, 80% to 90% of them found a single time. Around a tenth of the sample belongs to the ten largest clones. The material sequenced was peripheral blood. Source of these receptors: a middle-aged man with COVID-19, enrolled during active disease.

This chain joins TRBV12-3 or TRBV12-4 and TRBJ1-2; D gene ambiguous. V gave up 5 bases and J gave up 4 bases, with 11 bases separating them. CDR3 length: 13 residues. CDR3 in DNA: TGTGCCAGCAGTATTACAGCTCTCTATGGCTACACCTTC. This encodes CASSITALYGYTF.

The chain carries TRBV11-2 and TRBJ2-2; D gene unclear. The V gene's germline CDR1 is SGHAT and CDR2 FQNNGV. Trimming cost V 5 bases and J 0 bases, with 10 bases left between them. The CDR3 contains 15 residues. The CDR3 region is CASSPRVTNTGELFF. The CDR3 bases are TGTGCCAGCAGCCCCCGGGTTACGAACACCGGGGAGCTGTTTTTT.

The CDR3 protein is CASSQESGVHGYTF. CDR3 DNA sequence: TGCGCCAGCAGCCAAGAGTCGGGGGTTCATGGCTACACCTTC. The rearrangement joins TRBV4-3 to TRBJ1-2, with TRBD1 as a possible D gene (5 bases). Germline CDR1 reads LGHNA; CDR2 reads YSLEER. The V end was cut by 0 bases, the J end by 6 bases, with 11 bases between. The CDR3 length is 14 residues.

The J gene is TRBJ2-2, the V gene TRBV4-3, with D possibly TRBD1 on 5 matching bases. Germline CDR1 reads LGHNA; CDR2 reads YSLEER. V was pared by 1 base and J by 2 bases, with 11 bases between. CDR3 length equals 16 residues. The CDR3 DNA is TGCGCCAGCAGCCAAGGGGGCAGGACAAACACCGGGGAGCTGTTTTTT. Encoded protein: CASSQGGRTNTGELFF.

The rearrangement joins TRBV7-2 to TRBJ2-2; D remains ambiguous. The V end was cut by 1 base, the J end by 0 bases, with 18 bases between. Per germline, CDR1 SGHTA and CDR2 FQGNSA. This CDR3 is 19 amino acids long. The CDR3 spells CASSLVGISWSANTGELFF. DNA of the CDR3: TGTGCCAGCAGCTTAGTGGGCATTAGTTGGTCAGCGAACACCGGGGAGCTGTTTTTT.

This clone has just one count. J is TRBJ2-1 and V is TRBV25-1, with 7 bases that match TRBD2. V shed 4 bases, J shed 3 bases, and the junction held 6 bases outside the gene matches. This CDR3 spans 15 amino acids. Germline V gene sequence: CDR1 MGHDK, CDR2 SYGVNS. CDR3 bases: TGTGCCAGCAGTGGGCTAGCGGAAAGCTACAATGAGCAGTTCTTC. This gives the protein CASSGLAESYNEQFF.

CDR3 coding DNA: TGTGCCAGCAGGGAGAACGGCTACACCTTC. Its protein is CASRENGYTF. The gene calls are TRBV2 and TRBJ1-2; D gene unclear. Germline-derived CDR1 and CDR2 are SNHLY and FYNNEI. CDR3 length: 10 amino acids. Trimming left V 6 bases short and J 8 bases short, with 7 bases between.

For the CDR3, the DNA is TGTGCCAGCAGCTTAGCTACAGGGACGAACACTGAAGCTTTCTTT. As protein: CASSLATGTNTEAFF. The V and J genes are TRBV7-9 and TRBJ1-1, with D possibly being TRBD1 (6 bases). The CDR3 is 15 residues long. Germline V gene lookup returns CDR1 SEHNR and CDR2 FQNEAQ (reference sequence). Trimming took 0 bases from V and 1 from J, leaving 9 bases between them.

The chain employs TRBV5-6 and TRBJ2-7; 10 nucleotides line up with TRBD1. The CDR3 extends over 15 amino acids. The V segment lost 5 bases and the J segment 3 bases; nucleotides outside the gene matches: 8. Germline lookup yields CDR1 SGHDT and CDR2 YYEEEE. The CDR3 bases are TGTGCCAGCAGGACCGGGACAGGGGCAATCTACGAGCAGTACTTC. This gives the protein CASRTGTGAIYEQYF.

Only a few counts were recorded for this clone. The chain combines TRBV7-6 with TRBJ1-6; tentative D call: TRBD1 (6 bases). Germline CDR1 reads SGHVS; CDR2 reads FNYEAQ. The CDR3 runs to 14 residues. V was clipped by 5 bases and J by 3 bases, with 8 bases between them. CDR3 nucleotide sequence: TGTGCCAGCAGCCGGGACAACTATAATTCACCCCTCCACTTT. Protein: CASSRDNYNSPLHF.

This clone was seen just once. CDR3: CASSPPGQGQETQYF. CDR3 DNA sequence: TGTGCCAGCAGCCCACCGGGACAGGGCCAAGAGACCCAGTACTTC. The V and J genes are TRBV5-6 and TRBJ2-5; TRBD1 matches at 9 bases. Trimming at V came to 4 bases and at J to 1 base, leaving 5 bases not matched to a gene. The CDR3 extends over 15 amino acids. The V gene's germline CDR1 is SGHDT and CDR2 YYEEEE.

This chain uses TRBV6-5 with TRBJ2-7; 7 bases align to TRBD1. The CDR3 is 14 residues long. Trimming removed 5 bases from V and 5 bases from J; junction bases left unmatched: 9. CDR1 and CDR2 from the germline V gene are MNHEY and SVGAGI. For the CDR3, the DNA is TGTGCCAGCAGTAGACAGGGTAATCTTGACGAGCAGTACTTC. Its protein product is CASSRQGNLDEQYF.

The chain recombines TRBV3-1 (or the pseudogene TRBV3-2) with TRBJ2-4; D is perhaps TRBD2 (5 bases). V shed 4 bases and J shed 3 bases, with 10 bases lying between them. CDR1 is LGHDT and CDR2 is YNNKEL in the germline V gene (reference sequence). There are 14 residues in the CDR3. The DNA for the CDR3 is TGTGCCAGCAGCCTGTCGGGGAGCAAAAACATTCAGTACTTC. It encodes CASSLSGSKNIQYF.

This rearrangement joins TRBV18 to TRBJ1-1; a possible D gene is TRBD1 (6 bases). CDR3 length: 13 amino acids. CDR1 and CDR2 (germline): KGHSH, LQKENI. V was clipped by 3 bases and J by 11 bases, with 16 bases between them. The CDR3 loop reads CASSPEQGMAAFF. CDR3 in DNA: TGTGCCAGCTCACCCGAACAGGGTATGGCGGCTTTCTTT.

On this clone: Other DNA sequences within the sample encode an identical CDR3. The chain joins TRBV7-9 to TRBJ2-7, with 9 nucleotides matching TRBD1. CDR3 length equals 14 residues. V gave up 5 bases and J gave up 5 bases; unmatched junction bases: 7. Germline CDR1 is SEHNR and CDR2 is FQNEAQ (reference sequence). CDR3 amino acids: CASSPRDRAHEQYF. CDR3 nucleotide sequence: TGTGCCAGCAGCCCCCGGGACAGGGCCCACGAGCAGTACTTC.

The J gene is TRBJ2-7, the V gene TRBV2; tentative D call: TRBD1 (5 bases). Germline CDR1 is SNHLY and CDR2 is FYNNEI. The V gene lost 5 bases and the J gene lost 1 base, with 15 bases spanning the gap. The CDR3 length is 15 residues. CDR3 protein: CASSSEQGVSYEQYF. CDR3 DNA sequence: TGTGCCAGCAGTTCCGAGCAGGGCGTTTCCTACGAGCAGTACTTC.

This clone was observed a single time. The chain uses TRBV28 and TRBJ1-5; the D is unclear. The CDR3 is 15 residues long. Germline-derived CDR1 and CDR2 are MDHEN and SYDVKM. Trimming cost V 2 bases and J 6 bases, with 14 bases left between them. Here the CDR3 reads CASSLPSPKSQPQHF. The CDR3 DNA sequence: TGTGCCAGCAGTTTACCGTCACCTAAAAGTCAGCCCCAGCATTTT.

CDR3 in amino acids: CASSFAGQSYEQYF. The DNA for the CDR3 is TGTGCCAGCAGCTTTGCCGGACAGTCCTACGAGCAGTACTTC. The chain couples TRBV5-6 to TRBJ2-7, with D perhaps TRBD1 (6 bases). The CDR3 has 14 residues. The germline CDR1 and CDR2 sequences are SGHDT and YYEEEE. The V end lost 2 bases, the J end lost 1 base, and 10 bases lay between the germline ends.

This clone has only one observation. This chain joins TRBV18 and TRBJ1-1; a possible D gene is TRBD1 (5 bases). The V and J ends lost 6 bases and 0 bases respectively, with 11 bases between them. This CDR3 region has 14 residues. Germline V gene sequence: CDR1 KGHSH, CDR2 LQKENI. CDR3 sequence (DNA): TGTGCCAGCTCGCGTGACAGATTGAACACTGAAGCTTTCTTT. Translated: CASSRDRLNTEAFF.

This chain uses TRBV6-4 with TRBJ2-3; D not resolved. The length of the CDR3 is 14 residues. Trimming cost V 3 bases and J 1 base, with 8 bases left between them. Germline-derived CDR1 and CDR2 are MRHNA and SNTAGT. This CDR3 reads CASSENPGTDTQYF. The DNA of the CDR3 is TGTGCCAGCAGTGAGAATCCGGGCACAGATACGCAGTATTTT.

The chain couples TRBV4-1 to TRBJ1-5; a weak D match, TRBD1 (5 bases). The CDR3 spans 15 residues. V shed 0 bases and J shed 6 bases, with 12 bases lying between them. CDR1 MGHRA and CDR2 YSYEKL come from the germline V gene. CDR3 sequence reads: CASSQEGGETQPQHF. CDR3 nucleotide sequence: TGCGCCAGCAGCCAAGAGGGAGGGGAGACTCAGCCCCAGCATTTT.

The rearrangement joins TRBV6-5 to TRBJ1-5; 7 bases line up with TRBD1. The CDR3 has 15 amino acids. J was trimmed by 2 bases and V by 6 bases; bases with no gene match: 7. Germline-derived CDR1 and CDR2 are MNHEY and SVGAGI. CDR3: CASRHRGAGNQPQHF. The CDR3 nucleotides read TGTGCCAGCAGGCACAGGGGCGCAGGCAATCAGCCCCAGCATTTT.

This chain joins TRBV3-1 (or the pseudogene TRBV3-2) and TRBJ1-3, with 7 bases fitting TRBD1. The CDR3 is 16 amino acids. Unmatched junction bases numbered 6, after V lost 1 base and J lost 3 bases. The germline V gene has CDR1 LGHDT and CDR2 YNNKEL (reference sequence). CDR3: CASSQAGGSGGNTIYF. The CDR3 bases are TGTGCCAGCAGCCAAGCAGGGGGAAGCGGTGGAAACACCATATATTTT.

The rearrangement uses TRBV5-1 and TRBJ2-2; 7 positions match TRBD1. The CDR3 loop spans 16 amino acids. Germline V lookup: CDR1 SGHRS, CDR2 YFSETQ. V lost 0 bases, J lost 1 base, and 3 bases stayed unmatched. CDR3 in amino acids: CASSLAQGVNTGELFF. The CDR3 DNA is TGCGCCAGCAGCTTGGCCCAGGGGGTGAACACCGGGGAGCTGTTTTTT.

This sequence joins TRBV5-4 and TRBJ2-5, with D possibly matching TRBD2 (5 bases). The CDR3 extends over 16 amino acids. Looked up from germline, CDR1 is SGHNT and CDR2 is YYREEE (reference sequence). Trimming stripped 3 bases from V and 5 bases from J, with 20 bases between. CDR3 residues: CASSSHLASGDETQYF. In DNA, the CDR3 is TGTGCCAGCAGCTCCCACCTAGCAAGTGGTGATGAGACCCAGTACTTC.

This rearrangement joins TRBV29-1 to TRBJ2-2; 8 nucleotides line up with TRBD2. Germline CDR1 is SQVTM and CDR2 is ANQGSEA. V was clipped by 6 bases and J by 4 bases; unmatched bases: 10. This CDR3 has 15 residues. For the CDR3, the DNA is TGCAGCGTAATTAGCGGGATGGGAAGCACCGGGGAGCTGTTTTTT. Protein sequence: CSVISGMGSTGELFF.

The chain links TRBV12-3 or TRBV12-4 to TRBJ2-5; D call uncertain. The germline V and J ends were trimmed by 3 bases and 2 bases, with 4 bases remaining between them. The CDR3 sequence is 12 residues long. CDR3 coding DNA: TGTGCCAGCAGTTTCGTGCAAGAGACCCAGTACTTC. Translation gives CASSFVQETQYF.

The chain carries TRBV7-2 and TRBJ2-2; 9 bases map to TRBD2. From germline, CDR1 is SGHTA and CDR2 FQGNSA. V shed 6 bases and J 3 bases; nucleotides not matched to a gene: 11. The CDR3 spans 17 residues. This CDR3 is CASRDDRGGADTGELFF. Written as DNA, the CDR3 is TGTGCCAGCAGGGACGACCGCGGGGGGGCGGACACCGGGGAGCTGTTTTTT.

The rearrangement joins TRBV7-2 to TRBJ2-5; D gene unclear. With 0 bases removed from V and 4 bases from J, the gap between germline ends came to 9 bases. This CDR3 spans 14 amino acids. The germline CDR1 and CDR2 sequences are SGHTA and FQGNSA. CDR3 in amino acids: CASSLARLPETQYF. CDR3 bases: TGTGCCAGCAGCTTAGCGCGTCTGCCAGAGACCCAGTACTTC. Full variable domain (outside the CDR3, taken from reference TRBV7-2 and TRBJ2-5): GAGVSQSPSNKVTEKGKDVELRCDPISGHTALYWYRQSLGQGLEFLIYFQGNSAPDKSGLPSDRFSAERTGGSVSTLTIQRTQQEDSAVYLCASSLARLPETQYFGPGTRLLVL.